The clone carrying this T cell receptor beta chain has at least ten counts. The antigen is undetermined. This record comes from a study of CD8 T cells in ankylosing spondylitis. Germline CDR1 and CDR2: LGHNA and YNFKEQ. The CDR3 loop spans 17 amino acids. Trimming removed 5 bases at V and 0 bases at J, with 17 bases between. Findings of the study overall: As reported, disease-linked clones showed significant enrichment in matched ankylosing spondylitis synovial fluid.

TCRdb analysed the 5' RACE reads with MiXCR anew, one entry per CDR3 protein. In the table there are 250,000 to 400,000 distinct CDR3 sequences, more than 9% of which are singletons. Sequenced: blood, either unsorted or a sorted T cell fraction (not recorded which). The chain uses TRBV4-2 and TRBJ2-1, with D perhaps given as TRBD1 or TRBD2 (5 bases each). The TCR was taken from a female donor with ankylosing spondylitis or in good health (not recorded which). In nucleotides, the CDR3 is TGTGCCAGCAGCAAAGGGAGAGGGGAGTTCTCCTACAATGAGCAGTTCTTC. Translating gives CASSKGRGEFSYNEQFF.